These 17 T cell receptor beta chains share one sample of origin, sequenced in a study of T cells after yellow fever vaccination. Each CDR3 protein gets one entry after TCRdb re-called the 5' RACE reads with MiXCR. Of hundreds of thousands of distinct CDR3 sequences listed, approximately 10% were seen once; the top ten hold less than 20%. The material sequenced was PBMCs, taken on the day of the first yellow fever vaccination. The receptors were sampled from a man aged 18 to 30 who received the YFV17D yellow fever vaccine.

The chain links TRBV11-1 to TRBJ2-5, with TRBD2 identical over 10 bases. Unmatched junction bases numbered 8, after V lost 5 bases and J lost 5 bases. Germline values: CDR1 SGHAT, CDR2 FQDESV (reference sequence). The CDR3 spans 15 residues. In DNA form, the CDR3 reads TGTGCCAGCAGCCTTAGCGGGGGGCTGCTGGAGACCCAGTACTTC. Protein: CASSLSGGLLETQYF.

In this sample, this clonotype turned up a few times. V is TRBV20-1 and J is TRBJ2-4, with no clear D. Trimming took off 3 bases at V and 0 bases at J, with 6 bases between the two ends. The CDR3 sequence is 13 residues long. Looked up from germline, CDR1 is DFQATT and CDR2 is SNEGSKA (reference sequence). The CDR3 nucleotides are TGCAGTGCTAGTGGCATAGCCAAAAACATTCAGTACTTC. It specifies CSASGIAKNIQYF.

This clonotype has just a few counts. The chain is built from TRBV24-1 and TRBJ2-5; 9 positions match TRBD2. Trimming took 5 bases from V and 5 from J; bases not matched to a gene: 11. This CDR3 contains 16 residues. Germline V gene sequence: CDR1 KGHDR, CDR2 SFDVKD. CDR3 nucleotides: TGTGCCACCAGTGGGTCTAGCGGGGCGTTTAGGGAGACCCAGTACTTC. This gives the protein CATSGSSGAFRETQYF.

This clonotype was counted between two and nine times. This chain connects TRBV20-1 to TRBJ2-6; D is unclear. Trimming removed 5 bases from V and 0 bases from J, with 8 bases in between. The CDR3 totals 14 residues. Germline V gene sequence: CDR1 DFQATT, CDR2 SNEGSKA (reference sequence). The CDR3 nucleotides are TGCAGTGCTTCTGTTTACTCTGGGGCCAACGTCCTGACTTTC. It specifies CSASVYSGANVLTF.

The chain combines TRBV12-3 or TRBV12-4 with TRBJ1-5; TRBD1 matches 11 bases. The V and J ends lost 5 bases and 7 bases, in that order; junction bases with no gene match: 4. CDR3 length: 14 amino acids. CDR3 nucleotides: TGTGCCAGCAGTGCGGGGACAGGGGGACAGCCCCAGCATTTT. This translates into CASSAGTGGQPQHF.

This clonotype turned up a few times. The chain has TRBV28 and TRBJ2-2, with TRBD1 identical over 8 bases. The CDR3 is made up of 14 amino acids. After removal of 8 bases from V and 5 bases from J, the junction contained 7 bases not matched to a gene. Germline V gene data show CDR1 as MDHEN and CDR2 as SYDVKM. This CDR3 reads CASYQGARTGELFF. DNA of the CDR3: TGTGCCAGCTATCAGGGGGCAAGGACCGGGGAGCTGTTTTTT.

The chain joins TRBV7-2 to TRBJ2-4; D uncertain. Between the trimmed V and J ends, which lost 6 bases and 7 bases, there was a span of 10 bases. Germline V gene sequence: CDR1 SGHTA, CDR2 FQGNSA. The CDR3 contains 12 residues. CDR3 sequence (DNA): TGTGCCAGCAGGGCACCCCAGAACATTCAGTACTTC. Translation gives CASRAPQNIQYF.

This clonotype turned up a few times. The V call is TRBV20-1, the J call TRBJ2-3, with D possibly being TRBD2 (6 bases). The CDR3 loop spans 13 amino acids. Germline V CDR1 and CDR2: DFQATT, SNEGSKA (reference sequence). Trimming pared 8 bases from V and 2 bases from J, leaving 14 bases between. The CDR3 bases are TGCAGTCCCCTGGCGGGGCCCACAGATACGCAGTATTTT. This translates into CSPLAGPTDTQYF.

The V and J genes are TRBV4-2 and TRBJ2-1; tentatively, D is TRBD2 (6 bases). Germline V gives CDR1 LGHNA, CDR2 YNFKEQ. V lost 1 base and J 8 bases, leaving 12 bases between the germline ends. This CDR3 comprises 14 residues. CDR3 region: CASSQGDWVDEQFF. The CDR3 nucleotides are TGTGCCAGCAGCCAAGGGGACTGGGTCGATGAGCAGTTCTTC.

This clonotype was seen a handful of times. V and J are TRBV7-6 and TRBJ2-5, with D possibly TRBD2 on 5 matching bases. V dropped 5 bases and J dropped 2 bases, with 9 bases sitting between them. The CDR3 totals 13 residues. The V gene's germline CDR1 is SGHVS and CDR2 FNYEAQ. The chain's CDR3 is CASSERNQETQYF. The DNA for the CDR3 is TGTGCCAGCAGCGAGCGGAATCAAGAGACCCAGTACTTC. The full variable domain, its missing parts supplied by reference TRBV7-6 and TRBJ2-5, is GAGVSQSPRYKVTKRGQDVALRCDPISGHVSLYWYRQALGQGPEFLTYFNYEAQQDKSGLPNDRFSAERPEGSISTLTIQRTEQRDSAMYRCASSERNQETQYFGPGTRLLVL.

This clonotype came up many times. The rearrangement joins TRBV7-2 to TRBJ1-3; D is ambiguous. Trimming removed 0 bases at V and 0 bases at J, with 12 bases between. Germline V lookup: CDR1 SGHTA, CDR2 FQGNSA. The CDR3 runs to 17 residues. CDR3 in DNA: TGTGCCAGCAGCTTAGCCCCGGGCCAGGTCTCTGGAAACACCATATATTTT. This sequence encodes CASSLAPGQVSGNTIYF.

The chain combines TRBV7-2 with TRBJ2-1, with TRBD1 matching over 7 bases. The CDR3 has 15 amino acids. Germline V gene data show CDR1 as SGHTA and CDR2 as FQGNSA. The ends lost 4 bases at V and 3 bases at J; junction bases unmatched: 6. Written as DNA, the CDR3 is TGTGCCAGCAGCTCGACAGGGAGTTACTACAATGAGCAGTTCTTC. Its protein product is CASSSTGSYYNEQFF.

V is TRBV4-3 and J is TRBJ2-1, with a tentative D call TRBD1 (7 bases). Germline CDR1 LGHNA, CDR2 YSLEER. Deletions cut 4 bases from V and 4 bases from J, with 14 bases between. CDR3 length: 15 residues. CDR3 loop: CASSPQGGYYNEQFF. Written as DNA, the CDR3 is TGCGCCAGCAGCCCCCAGGGGGGCTATTACAATGAGCAGTTCTTC.

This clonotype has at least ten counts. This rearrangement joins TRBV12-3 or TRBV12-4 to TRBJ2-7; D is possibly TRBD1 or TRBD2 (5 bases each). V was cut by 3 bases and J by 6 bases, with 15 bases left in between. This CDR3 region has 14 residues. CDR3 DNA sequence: TGTGCCAGCAGTTTTGGGGGAAGGAGGTCCGAGCAGTACTTC. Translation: CASSFGGRRSEQYF.

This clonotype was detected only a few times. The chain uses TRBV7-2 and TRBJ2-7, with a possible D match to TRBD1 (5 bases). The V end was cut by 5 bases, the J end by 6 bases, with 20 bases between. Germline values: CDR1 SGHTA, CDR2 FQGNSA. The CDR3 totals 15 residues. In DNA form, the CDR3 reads TGTGCCAGCAGCCCTGACAGCCGACGCCTAAGCGAGCAGTACTTC. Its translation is CASSPDSRRLSEQYF. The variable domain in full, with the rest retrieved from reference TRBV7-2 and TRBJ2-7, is GAGVSQSPSNKVTEKGKDVELRCDPISGHTALYWYRQSLGQGLEFLIYFQGNSAPDKSGLPSDRFSAERTGGSVSTLTIQRTQQEDSAVYLCASSPDSRRLSEQYFGPGTRLTVT.

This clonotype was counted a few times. The chain's CDR3 is CASSLGVPLAGGPQETQYF. DNA for the CDR3: TGTGCCAGCAGCTTGGGTGTCCCACTAGCGGGGGGGCCCCAAGAGACCCAGTACTTC. The V gene is TRBV11-2, the J gene TRBJ2-5; TRBD2 matches at 13 bases. In germline, CDR1 is SGHAT, CDR2 FQNNGV. V trimming: 3 bases; J trimming: 1 base; junction bases outside the gene matches: 11. This CDR3 has 19 residues.

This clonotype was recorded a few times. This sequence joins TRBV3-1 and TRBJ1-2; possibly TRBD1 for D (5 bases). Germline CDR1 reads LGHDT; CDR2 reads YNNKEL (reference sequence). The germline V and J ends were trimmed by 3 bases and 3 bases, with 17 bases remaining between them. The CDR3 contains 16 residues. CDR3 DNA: TGTGCCAGCAGCCAGAAAACCGGGACTCCACACTATGGCTACACCTTC. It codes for CASSQKTGTPHYGYTF.